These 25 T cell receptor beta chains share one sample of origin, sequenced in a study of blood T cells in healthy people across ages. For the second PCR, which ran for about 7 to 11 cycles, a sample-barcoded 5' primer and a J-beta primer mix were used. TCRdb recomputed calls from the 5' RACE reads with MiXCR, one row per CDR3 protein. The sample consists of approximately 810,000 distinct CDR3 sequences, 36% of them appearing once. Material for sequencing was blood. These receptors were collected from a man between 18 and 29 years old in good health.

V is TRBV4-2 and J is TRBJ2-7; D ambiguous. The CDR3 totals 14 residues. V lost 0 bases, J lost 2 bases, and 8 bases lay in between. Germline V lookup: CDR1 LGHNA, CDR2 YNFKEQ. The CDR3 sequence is CASSQDSRTYEQYF. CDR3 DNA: TGTGCCAGCAGCCAAGATAGCCGGACCTACGAGCAGTACTTC.

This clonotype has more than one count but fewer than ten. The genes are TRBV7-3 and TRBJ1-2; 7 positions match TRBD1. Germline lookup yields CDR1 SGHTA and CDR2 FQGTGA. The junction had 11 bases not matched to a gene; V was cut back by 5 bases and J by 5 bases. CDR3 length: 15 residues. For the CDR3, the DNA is TGTGCCAGCAGCCCCGCTCCCGGGACAGATTATGGCTACACCTTC. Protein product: CASSPAPGTDYGYTF.

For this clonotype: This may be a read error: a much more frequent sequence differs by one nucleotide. CDR3 region: CTSSPLQGGTQYF. The CDR3 DNA sequence: TGCACCAGCAGCCCATTACAGGGGGGTACGCAGTATTTT. The rearrangement uses TRBV4-1 and TRBJ2-3, with TRBD1 identical over 8 bases. The germline V gene encodes CDR1 MGHRA and CDR2 YSYEKL. The CDR3 totals 13 residues.

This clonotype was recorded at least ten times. The CDR3 loop reads CASSSSPSGASTDTQYF. In DNA, the CDR3 is TGCGCCAGCAGCTCAAGCCCTAGCGGGGCTAGCACAGATACGCAGTATTTT. This chain connects TRBV4-3 to TRBJ2-3, with TRBD2 matching 9 bases. The CDR3 has 17 amino acids. CDR1 and CDR2 from the germline V gene are LGHNA and YSLEER. Trimming cost V 5 bases and J 0 bases; bases outside gene matches: 9.

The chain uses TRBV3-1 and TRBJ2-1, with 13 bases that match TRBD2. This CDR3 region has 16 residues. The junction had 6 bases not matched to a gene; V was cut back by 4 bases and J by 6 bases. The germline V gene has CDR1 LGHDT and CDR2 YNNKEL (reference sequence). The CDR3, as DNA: TGTGCCAGCAGCCCCCGGACTAGCGGGGGTTCCAATGAGCAGTTCTTC. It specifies CASSPRTSGGSNEQFF.

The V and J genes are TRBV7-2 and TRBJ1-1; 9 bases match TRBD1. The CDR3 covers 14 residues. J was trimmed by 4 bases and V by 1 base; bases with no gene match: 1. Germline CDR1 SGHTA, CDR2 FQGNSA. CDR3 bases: TGTGCCAGCAGCTTAGAACAGGGGGCCACTGAAGCTTTCTTT. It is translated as CASSLEQGATEAFF.

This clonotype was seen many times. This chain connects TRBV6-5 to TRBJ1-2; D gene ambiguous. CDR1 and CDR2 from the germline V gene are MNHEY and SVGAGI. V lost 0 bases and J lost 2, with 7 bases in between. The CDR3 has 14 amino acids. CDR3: CASSYSAGNYGYTF. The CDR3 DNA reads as TGTGCCAGCAGTTACTCGGCAGGCAACTATGGCTACACCTTC.

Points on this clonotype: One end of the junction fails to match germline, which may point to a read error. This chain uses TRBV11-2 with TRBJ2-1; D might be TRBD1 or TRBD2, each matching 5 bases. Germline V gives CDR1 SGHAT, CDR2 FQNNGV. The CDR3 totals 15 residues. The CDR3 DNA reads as TGTGCCTGCAGCTTAGTGGGGGTCAGGGACAATGAGCAGTTCTTC. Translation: CACSLVGVRDNEQFF.

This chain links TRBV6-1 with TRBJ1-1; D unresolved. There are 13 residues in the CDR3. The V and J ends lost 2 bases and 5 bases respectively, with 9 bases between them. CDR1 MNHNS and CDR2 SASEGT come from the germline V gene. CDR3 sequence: CASSEFSRTEAFF. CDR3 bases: TGTGCCAGCAGTGAATTTTCGAGAACTGAAGCTTTCTTT.

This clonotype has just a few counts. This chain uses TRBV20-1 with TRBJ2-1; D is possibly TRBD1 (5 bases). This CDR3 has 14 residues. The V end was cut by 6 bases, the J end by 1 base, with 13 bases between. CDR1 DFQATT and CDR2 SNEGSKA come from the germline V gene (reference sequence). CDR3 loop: CSAHETDSYNEQFF. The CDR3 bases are TGCAGTGCCCATGAGACAGATTCCTACAATGAGCAGTTCTTC.

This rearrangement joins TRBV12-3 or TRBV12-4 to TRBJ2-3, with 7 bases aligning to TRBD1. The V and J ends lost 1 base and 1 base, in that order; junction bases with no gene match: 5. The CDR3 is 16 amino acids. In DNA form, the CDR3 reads TGTGCCAGCAGTTTAGAGGTTGGGACAGGCACAGATACGCAGTATTTT. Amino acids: CASSLEVGTGTDTQYF.

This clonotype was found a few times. The CDR3 sequence is CASSAGGGHDNQPQHF. The CDR3 DNA sequence: TGTGCCAGCAGCGCCGGAGGAGGGCATGACAATCAGCCCCAGCATTTT. The chain has TRBV7-2 and TRBJ1-5; D remains ambiguous. V was clipped by 5 bases and J by 3 bases, with 17 bases between them. This CDR3 has 16 amino acids. The germline V gene encodes CDR1 SGHTA and CDR2 FQGNSA.

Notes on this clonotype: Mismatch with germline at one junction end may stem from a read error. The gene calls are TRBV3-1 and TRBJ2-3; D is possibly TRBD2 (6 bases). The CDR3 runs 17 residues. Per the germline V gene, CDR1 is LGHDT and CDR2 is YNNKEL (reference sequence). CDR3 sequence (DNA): TGTACCAGCAGCCAAGAAGGACGGGGCGGGACCACAGATACGCAGTATTTT. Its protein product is CTSSQEGRGGTTDTQYF.

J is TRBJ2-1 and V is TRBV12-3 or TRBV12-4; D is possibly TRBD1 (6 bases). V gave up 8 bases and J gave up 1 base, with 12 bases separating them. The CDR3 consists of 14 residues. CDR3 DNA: TGTGCCAGCCAGACAGGCGTGTCCTACAATGAGCAGTTCTTC. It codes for CASQTGVSYNEQFF.

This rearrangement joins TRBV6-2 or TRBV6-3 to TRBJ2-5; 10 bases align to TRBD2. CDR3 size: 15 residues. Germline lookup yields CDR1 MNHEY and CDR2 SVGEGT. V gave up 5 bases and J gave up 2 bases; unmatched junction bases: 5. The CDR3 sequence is CASSRGLAQQETQYF. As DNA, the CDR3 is TGTGCCAGCAGTCGGGGACTAGCGCAACAAGAGACCCAGTACTTC.

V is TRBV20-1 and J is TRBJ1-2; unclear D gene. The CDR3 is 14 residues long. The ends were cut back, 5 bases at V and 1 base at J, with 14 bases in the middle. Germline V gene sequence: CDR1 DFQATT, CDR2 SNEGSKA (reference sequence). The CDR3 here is CSAAGPSINYGYTF. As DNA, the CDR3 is TGCAGTGCTGCAGGACCATCCATTAACTATGGCTACACCTTC.

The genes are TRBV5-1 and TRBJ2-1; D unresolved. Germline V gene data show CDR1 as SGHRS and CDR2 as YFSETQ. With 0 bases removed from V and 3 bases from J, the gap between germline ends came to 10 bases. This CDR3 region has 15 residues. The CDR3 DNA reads TGCGCCAGCAGCTTGGCGGAAGGGCTCTACAATGAGCAGTTCTTC. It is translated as CASSLAEGLYNEQFF.

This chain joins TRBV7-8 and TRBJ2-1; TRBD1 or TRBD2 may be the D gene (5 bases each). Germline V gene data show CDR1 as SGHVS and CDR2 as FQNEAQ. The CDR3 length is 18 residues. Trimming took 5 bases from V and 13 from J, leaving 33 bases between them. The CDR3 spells CASSPPGAGRNPQETQFF. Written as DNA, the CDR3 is TGTGCCAGCAGCCCACCTGGGGCAGGGAGAAATCCCCAGGAGACCCAGTTCTTC.

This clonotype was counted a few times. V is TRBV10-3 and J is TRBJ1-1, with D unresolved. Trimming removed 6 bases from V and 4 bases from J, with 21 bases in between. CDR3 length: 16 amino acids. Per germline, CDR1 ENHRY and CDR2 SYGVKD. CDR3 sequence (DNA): TGTGCCATCAGCAACCAACCCAGGAATGGAACCACTGAAGCTTTCTTT. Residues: CAISNQPRNGTTEAFF.

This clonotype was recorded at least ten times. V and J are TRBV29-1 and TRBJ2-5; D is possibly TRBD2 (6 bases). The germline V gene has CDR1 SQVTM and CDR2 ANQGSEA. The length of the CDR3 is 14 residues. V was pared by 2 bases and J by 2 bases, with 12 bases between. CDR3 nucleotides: TGCAGCGTTGAATGGTGGGACTCTCAAGAGACCCAGTACTTC. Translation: CSVEWWDSQETQYF.

The CDR3 protein is CASSLGTSGGADEQFF. The DNA of the CDR3 is TGTGCCAGCAGTTTAGGGACTAGCGGGGGGGCAGATGAGCAGTTCTTC. The chain carries TRBV28 and TRBJ2-1, with TRBD2 matching 16 bases. Germline CDR1 reads MDHEN; CDR2 reads SYDVKM. This CDR3 has 16 residues. V lost 2 bases and J lost 8; bases outside the gene matches: 3.

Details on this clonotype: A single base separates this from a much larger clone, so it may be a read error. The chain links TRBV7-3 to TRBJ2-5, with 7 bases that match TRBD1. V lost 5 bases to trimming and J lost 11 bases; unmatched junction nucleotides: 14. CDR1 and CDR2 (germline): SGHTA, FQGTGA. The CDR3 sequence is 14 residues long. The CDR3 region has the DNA TGTGCCAGCAGCACAGACAGGGTTTCTCGTGAGCAGTACTTC. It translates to CASSTDRVSREQYF.

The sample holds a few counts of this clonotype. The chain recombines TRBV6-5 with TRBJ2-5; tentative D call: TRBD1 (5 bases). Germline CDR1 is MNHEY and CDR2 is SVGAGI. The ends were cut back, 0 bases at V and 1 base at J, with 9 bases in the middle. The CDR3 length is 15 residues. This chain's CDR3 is CASSYSTAPQETQYF. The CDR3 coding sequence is TGTGCCAGCAGTTACTCGACAGCACCCCAAGAGACCCAGTACTTC.

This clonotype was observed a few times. The CDR3 region has the DNA TGTGCCAGCAGCTTACAGGATTGGGCACAAGAGACCCAGTACTTC. Translating it yields CASSLQDWAQETQYF. The rearrangement links TRBV7-2 to TRBJ2-5; D remains unclear. This CDR3 is built from 15 residues. V lost 2 bases, J lost 2 bases, and 12 bases lay in between. Germline V gene lookup returns CDR1 SGHTA and CDR2 FQGNSA.

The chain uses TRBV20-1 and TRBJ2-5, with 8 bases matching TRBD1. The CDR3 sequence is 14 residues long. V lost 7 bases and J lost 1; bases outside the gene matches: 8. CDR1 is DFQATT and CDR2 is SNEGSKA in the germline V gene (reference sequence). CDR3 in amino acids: CSVADRVAQETQYF. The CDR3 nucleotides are TGCAGTGTTGCGGACAGGGTGGCCCAAGAGACCCAGTACTTC.